These 5 T cell receptor beta chains were sequenced from one sample in a study of Ad26.COV2.S vaccination and SARS-CoV-2 variants. Indicated treatment: some 20 received Ad26.COV2.S at low or high dose, single or two shots; about 5 received placebo; per-sample allocation not given. Specimens were obtained on day 63 following the first vaccine or placebo injection. Some clones are missing from TCRdb's copy, which holds only in-frame ones; the method was immunoSEQ multiplex PCR. Of approximately 400,000 clones listed, approximately 83% are singletons. The sequenced sample was peripheral blood, obtained in a trial of Ad26.COV2.S vaccine versus placebo. The origin of the receptors is a person aged 18 to 65 who received the Ad26.COV2.S COVID-19 vaccine or a placebo.

The V and J genes are TRBV28 and TRBJ2-7; tentatively, D is TRBD2 (5 bases). Trimming stripped 3 bases from V and 3 bases from J, with 12 bases between. Germline values: CDR1 MDHEN, CDR2 SYDVKM. CDR3 length: 14 residues. The CDR3 nucleotides are TGTGCCAGCAGTTTTTCGGGGAGAAACTACGAGCAGTACTTC. Translated, it gives CASSFSGRNYEQYF.

The chain has TRBV5-1 and TRBJ2-3; no clear D gene. The CDR3 runs 13 residues. CDR1 SGHRS and CDR2 YFSETQ come from the germline V gene. Trimming shortened V by 2 bases and J by 1 base, and 5 bases separated the two germline ends. The DNA of the CDR3 is TGCGCCAGCAGCTTTTCAGGCACAGATACGCAGTATTTT. Its translation: CASSFSGTDTQYF.

This clone was detected only once. This chain joins TRBV15 and TRBJ2-7; TRBD2 agrees at 12 bases. The junction had 6 bases not matched to a gene; V was cut back by 0 bases and J by 6 bases. Germline V gene sequence: CDR1 LNHNV, CDR2 YYDKDF (reference sequence). This CDR3 comprises 16 residues. CDR3 sequence (DNA): TGTGCCACCAGCAGAGATAGGCTAGCGGGAGGGGGCGAGCAGTACTTC. It encodes CATSRDRLAGGGEQYF.

V gene TRBV13 combines with J gene TRBJ1-2; D perhaps matches TRBD1 (6 bases). The length of the CDR3 is 16 residues. Germline V gives CDR1 PRHDT, CDR2 FYEKMQ (reference sequence). V lost 0 bases, J lost 0 bases, and 11 bases lay in between. CDR3 DNA sequence: TGTGCCAGCAGCTTAGGGACAGGAATTACTAACTATGGCTACACCTTC. Protein sequence: CASSLGTGITNYGYTF.

V and J are TRBV19 and TRBJ2-1; D might be TRBD2 (5 bases). CDR3 length: 14 amino acids. Germline V gives CDR1 LNHDA, CDR2 SQIVND (reference sequence). V was shortened by 6 bases and J by 10 bases, with 19 bases between the two germline ends. CDR3 in DNA: TGTGCCAGTAGCACTACCCCATCGGGATGGGAGCAGTTCTTC. Protein product: CASSTTPSGWEQFF.